This T cell receptor beta chain was recorded in a study of beta chain features in type 1 diabetes. Expressed TCRB transcripts were sequenced because the entire RNA isolate underwent reverse transcription. Clones were sequenced by immunoSEQ multiplex PCR, and TCRdb holds only the in-frame ones, with some missing. The table includes about 330,000 clones, 11% detected once. V lost 6 bases to trimming and J lost 7 bases, with 15 bases between them. The CDR3 length is 13 residues. The germline gives CDR1 SGHAT, CDR2 FQNNGV. The receptor's source is a woman under 40 in good health. The chain links TRBV11-2 to TRBJ2-5, with D tentatively TRBD2 (5 bases). The sequencing input was naive CD4+ T cells from blood. CDR3 in amino acids: CASSPDRRGTQYF. As DNA, the CDR3 is TGTGCCAGCAGTCCTGACCGCCGGGGGACCCAGTACTTC. The full variable domain, in which reference TRBV11-2 and TRBJ2-5 provide the parts outside the CDR3, is EAGVAQSPRYKIIEKRQSVAFWCNPISGHATLYWYQQILGQGPKLLIQFQNNGVVDDSQLPKDRFSAERLKGVDSTLKIQPAKLEDSAVYLCASSPDRRGTQYFGPGTRLLVL.